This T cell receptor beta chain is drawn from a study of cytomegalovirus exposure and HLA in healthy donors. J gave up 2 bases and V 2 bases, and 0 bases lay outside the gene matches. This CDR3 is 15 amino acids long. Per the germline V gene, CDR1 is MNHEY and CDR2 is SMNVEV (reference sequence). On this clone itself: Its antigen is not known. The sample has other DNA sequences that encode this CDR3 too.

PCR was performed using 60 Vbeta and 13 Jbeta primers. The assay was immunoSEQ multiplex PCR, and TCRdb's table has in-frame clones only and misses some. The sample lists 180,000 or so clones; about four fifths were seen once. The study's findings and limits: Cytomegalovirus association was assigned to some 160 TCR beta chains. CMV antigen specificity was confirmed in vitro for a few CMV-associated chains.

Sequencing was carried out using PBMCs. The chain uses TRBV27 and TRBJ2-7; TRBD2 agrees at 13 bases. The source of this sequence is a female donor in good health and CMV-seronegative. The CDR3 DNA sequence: TGTGCCAGCAGTTTAGGGACTAGCGGGGCCTACGAGCAGTACTTC. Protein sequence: CASSLGTSGAYEQYF.